This T cell receptor (beta chain) was identified during a study of vaccination effects on CD4 cells after COVID-19. Study overall: The median interval between the second dose and post-vaccine sampling was 72 days.

Measured with immunoSEQ multiplex PCR; TCRdb has only the in-frame clones, and not every one. The data contain some 61,000 clones, 76% of them singletons. This CDR3 is built from 15 residues. Trimming removed 1 base from V and 7 bases from J, with 14 bases in between. Germline CDR1 and CDR2: SEHNR and FQNEAQ (reference sequence). Sequencing followed a ViraFEST assay step that expanded antigen-specific CD4+ T cells with viral peptide pools. Following a roughly 11-day culture, CD4+ T cells were purified. Vaccine administered to participants consisted of two doses of either BNT162b2 or mRNA-1273. After about 2 million PBMC were placed in each well, they were cultured with about 10 IU/ml IL-2 and roughly 10 ug/ml peptides. It was on days 3 and 7 that half the medium was replaced with IL-2 medium. As for this clone: The antigen remains undetermined.

This chain links TRBV7-9 with TRBJ2-4, with a possible D match to TRBD2 (5 bases). Sequenced here: CD4+ T cells from PBMCs cultured with HCoV-OC43 spike peptides, sampled after COVID-19 vaccination. Documented subset: HCoV-OC43 spike overlapping peptide pool stimulation. The sequence was obtained from a human donor who received a COVID-19 vaccine. The chain's CDR3 is CASSLVSGVGNIQYF. The DNA of the CDR3 is TGTGCCAGCAGCTTAGTATCCGGGGTGGGGAACATTCAGTACTTC.